This TCR beta chain emerged from a study of cytomegalovirus exposure and HLA in healthy donors. The germline V gene encodes CDR1 SEHNR and CDR2 FQNEAQ (reference sequence). The CDR3 loop spans 15 amino acids. Trimming took 5 bases from V and 3 from J; bases not matched to a gene: 5. This clone has just a few counts. Its target is not known. The PCR ran on 60 Vbeta and 13 Jbeta primers. The table came from immunoSEQ multiplex PCR; TCRdb's copy has only in-frame clones and leaves some out. The top ten clones hold 1.5% to 2% of a sample with more than 85,000 clones, 75% to 90% of them seen once. Findings and caveats of the study: A link between a missense DCLRE1C variant and TCR beta V- and J-gene trimming emerged from a later analysis. Later analysis revealed greater clonal expansion in HLA-associated TCR beta chains than in equally common others. Certain indistinguishable V segments, among them TRBV6-2 and TRBV6-3, were excluded.

Specimen: PBMCs. The rearrangement uses TRBV7-9 and TRBJ1-3, with 9 nucleotides matching TRBD1. The sequence was collected from a middle-aged man in good health and CMV-seronegative. The CDR3 bases are TGTGCCAGCAGCCCGGGACAGGGTTATGGAAACACCATATATTTT. The encoded protein is CASSPGQGYGNTIYF.